This T cell receptor beta chain was observed in a study of blood T cells in healthy people across ages. This clonotype was recorded at least ten times. Its target is unknown. Germline V CDR1 and CDR2: MNHNY, SVGAGI (reference sequence). V gave up 11 bases and J gave up 0 bases; unmatched junction bases: 6. The CDR3 length is 13 residues. Study results and caveats: PBMCs were not sorted, which prevented a conclusive comparison of naive versus antigen-experienced cells.

A second PCR, run for roughly 7 to 12 cycles, used a sample-barcoded 5' primer plus a J-beta primer mix. Each CDR3 protein gets one entry after TCRdb re-called the 5' RACE reads with MiXCR. This sample has about 1.6 million distinct CDR3 sequences, with roughly 30% found just once. Donors gave around 9.8 milliliters of peripheral blood apiece. No fewer than 6 million PBMCs went into each sample. This chain links TRBV6-6 with TRBJ2-7; TRBD2 matches 8 bases. The sequenced sample was blood. This TCR was recovered from a woman in her 30s in good health. The CDR3 nucleotides read TGTGCCTCGGGAGGGGGTGCCTCCTACGAGCAGTACTTC. Translated: CASGGGASYEQYF.